This TCR beta chain was documented in a study of CD8 T cells in ankylosing spondylitis. The study, taken as a whole, reports: Blood of patients with ankylosing spondylitis appeared to be characterized by a TCR beta motif of about 8 highly homologous variants.

This clonotype was seen a few times. Antigen: not known. The ends were cut back, 4 bases at V and 1 base at J, with 16 bases in the middle. This CDR3 contains 17 residues. The V gene's germline CDR1 is MNHEY and CDR2 SMNVEV (reference sequence). From the 5' RACE reads, TCRdb called clonotypes with MiXCR, one entry per CDR3 protein. The sample lists some 340,000 distinct CDR3 sequences; about 15% were seen once. The chain joins TRBV27 to TRBJ2-2, with D possibly being TRBD1 (6 bases). The source material was blood, either unsorted or a sorted T cell fraction (not recorded which). The sequence was collected from a male donor with ankylosing spondylitis or in good health (not recorded which). For the CDR3, the DNA is TGTGCCAGCAGTTGGGACCTCGGGACAATGAACACCGGGGAGCTGTTTTTT. It codes for CASSWDLGTMNTGELFF.